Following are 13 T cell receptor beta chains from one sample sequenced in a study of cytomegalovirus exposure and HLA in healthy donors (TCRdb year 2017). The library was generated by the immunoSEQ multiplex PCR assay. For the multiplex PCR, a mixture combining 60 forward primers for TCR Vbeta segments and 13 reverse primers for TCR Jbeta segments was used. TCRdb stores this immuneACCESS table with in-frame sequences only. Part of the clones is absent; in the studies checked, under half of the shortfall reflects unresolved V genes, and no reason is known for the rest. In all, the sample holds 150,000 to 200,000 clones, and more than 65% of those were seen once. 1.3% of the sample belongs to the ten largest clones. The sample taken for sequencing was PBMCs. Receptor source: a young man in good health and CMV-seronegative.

The CDR3 is CASSYFYSVETQYF. In DNA, the CDR3 is TGTGCCAGCAGTTACTTCTATAGTGTCGAGACCCAGTACTTC. V is TRBV6-5 and J is TRBJ2-5; D is unclear. This CDR3 spans 14 amino acids. V was clipped by 1 base and J by 5 bases, with 11 bases between them. Germline V gene sequence: CDR1 MNHEY, CDR2 SVGAGI.

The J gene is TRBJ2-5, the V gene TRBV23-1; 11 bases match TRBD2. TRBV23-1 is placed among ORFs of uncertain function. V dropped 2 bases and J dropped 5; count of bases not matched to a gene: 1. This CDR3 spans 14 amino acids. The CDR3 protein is CASSQASGRETQYF. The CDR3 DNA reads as TGCGCCAGCAGTCAAGCTAGCGGGAGGGAGACCCAGTACTTC.

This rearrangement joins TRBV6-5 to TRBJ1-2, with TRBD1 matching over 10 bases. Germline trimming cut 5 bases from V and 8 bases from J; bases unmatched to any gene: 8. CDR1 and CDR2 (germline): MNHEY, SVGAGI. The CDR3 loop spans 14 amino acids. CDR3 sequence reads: CASSQFGTGDGYTF. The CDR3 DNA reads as TGTGCCAGCAGTCAGTTCGGGACAGGGGACGGCTACACCTTC.

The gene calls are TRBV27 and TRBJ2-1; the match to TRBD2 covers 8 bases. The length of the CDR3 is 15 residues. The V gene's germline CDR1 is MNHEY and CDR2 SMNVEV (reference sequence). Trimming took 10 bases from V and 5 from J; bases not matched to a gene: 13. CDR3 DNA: TGTGCCACTCCCCGGGAGGGGTATCAGGACAATGAGCAGTTCTTC. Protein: CATPREGYQDNEQFF.

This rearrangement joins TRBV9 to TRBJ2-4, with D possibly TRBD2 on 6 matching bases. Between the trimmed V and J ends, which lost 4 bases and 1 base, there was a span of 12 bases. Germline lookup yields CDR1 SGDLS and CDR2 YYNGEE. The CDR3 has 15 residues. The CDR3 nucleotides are TGTGCCAGCAGCCCCCCGGCGGGGGCCAAAAACATTCAGTACTTC. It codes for CASSPPAGAKNIQYF.

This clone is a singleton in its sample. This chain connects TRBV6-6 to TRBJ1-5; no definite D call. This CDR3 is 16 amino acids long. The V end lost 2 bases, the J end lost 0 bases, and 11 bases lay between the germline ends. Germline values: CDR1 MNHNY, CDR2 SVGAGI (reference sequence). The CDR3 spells CASSYSAGDSNQPQHF. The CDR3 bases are TGTGCCAGCAGTTACAGTGCCGGGGATAGCAATCAGCCCCAGCATTTT.

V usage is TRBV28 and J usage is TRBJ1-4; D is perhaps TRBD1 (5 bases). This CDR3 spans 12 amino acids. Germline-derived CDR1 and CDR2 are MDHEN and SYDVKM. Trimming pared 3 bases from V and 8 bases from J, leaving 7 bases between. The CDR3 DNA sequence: TGTGCCAGCAGTTTCAGGGTCGAAAAACTGTTTTTT. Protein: CASSFRVEKLFF.

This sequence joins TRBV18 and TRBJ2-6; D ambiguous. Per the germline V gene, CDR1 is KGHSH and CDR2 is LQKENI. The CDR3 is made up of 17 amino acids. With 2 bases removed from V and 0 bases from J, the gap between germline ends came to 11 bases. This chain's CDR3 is CASSPTRLTSGANVLTF. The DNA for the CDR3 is TGTGCCAGCTCACCAACTCGACTGACCTCTGGGGCCAACGTCCTGACTTTC.

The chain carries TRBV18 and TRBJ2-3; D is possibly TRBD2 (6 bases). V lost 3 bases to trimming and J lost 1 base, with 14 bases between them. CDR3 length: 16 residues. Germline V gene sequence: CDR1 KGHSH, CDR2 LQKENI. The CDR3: CASSPVIAEGTDTQYF. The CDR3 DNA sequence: TGTGCCAGCTCACCGGTAATAGCGGAGGGCACAGATACGCAGTATTTT.

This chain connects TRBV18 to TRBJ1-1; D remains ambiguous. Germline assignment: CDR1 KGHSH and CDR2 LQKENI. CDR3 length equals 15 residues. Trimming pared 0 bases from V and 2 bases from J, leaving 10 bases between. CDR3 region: CASSPPTRENTEAFF. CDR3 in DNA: TGTGCCAGCTCACCACCGACCCGGGAAAACACTGAAGCTTTCTTT.

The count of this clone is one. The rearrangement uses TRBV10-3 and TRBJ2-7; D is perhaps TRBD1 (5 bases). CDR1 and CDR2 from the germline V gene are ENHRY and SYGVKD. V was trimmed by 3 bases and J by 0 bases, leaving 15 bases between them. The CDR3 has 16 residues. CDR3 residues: CAISELWGPSSYEQYF. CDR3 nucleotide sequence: TGTGCCATCAGTGAACTGTGGGGCCCGAGCTCCTACGAGCAGTACTTC.

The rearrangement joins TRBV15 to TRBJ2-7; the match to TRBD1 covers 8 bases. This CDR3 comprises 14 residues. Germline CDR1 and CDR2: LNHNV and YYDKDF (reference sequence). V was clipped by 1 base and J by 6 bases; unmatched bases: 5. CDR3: CATSRGRTGSEQYF. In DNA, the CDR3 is TGTGCCACCAGCAGAGGACGGACAGGGTCCGAGCAGTACTTC.

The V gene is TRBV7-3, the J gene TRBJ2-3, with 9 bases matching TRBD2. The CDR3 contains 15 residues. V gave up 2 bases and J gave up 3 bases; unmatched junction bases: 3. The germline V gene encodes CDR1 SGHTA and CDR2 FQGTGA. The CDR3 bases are TGTGCCAGCAGCTTATTCCTAGCGGGAACAGATACGCAGTATTTT. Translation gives CASSLFLAGTDTQYF.